Listed below are T cell receptor beta chains from one sample, sequenced in a study of blood T cell repertoires in COVID-19. The repertoire was sequenced with immunoSEQ multiplex PCR; TCRdb's copy has only in-frame clones and lacks some. In the table there are nearly 350,000 clones, around 91% of which are singletons. Sequenced sample: peripheral blood. These receptors all come from a woman under 30 who had recovered from COVID-19. The CDR3 runs from the conserved cysteine through the conserved F or W. Each record gives: V gene, clone size, D gene, J gene, CDR3 DNA, CDR3 protein. A D gene is named only where the DNA matches it firmly. Part of the rows lack a size; the others show once, few, many or a class for expanded clones.

v_call: TRBV30; clone_size: NA; d_call: NA; j_call: TRBJ1-6; cdr3_nt: TGTGCCTGGAGCAGGAGAATAGGGACACCGACTAATTCACCCCTCCACTTT; cdr3_aa: CAWSRRIGTPTNSPLHF
v_call: TRBV5-4; clone_size: NA; d_call: TRBD1; j_call: TRBJ2-6; cdr3_nt: TGTGCCAGCAGCTTGGTTGGGACAGGGGGCTCTGGGGCCAACGTCCTGACTTTC; cdr3_aa: CASSLVGTGGSGANVLTF
v_call: TRBV29-1; clone_size: NA; d_call: TRBD1; j_call: TRBJ1-1; cdr3_nt: TGCAGCGTAGGACAGGGCAACACTGAAGCTTTCTTT; cdr3_aa: CSVGQGNTEAFF
v_call: TRBV11-2; clone_size: once; d_call: NA; j_call: TRBJ2-3; cdr3_nt: TGTGCCAGCAGCTTAGCCCGCGGCCGCACAGATACGCAGTATTTT; cdr3_aa: CASSLARGRTDTQYF
v_call: TRBV15; clone_size: NA; d_call: TRBD2; j_call: TRBJ2-1; cdr3_nt: TGTGCCACCAGCAGGGGCGGGAGGGCCGTTAATGAGCAGTTCTTC; cdr3_aa: CATSRGGRAVNEQFF
v_call: TRBV3-1/TRBV3-2; clone_size: NA; d_call: NA; j_call: TRBJ1-2; cdr3_nt: TGTGCCAGCAGCCAAGATAGGGGGTATGGCTACACCTTC; cdr3_aa: CASSQDRGYGYTF
v_call: TRBV2; clone_size: NA; d_call: TRBD2; j_call: TRBJ2-1; cdr3_nt: TGTGCCAGCAGTGACCCTTTAGTGCGGGGGTACAATGAGCAGTTCTTC; cdr3_aa: CASSDPLVRGYNEQFF
v_call: TRBV4-3; clone_size: NA; d_call: TRBD2; j_call: TRBJ2-1; cdr3_nt: TGCGCCAGCAGCCAAGGGTTCGCTAGCGGGGTCCGCTCCTACAATGAGCAGTTCTTC; cdr3_aa: CASSQGFASGVRSYNEQFF
v_call: TRBV5-5; clone_size: NA; d_call: TRBD1; j_call: TRBJ2-2; cdr3_nt: TGTGCCAGCAGCTTGGGACAGGGGAACACCGGGGAGCTGTTTTTT; cdr3_aa: CASSLGQGNTGELFF
v_call: TRBV29-1; clone_size: NA; d_call: NA; j_call: TRBJ1-2; cdr3_nt: TGCAGCGTTGTTCCGTCCCAGGCCTCTAACTATGGCTACACCTTC; cdr3_aa: CSVVPSQASNYGYTF
v_call: TRBV5-1; clone_size: NA; d_call: NA; j_call: TRBJ1-2; cdr3_nt: TGCGCCAGCAGCTTGGGGCCGGGGGGTTCTACTAACTATGGCTACACCTTC; cdr3_aa: CASSLGPGGSTNYGYTF
v_call: TRBV7-9; clone_size: NA; d_call: NA; j_call: TRBJ1-5; cdr3_nt: TGTGCCAGCAGCCAGGACAGCCGTTATCAGCCCCAGCATTTT; cdr3_aa: CASSQDSRYQPQHF
v_call: TRBV7-2; clone_size: NA; d_call: TRBD1; j_call: TRBJ1-6; cdr3_nt: TGTGCCAGCAGCTTAGAGACAGGGCCTAATTCACCCCTCCACTTT; cdr3_aa: CASSLETGPNSPLHF
v_call: TRBV2; clone_size: once; d_call: NA; j_call: TRBJ1-3; cdr3_nt: TGTGCCAGCAGGGAACAGGGATTTGGAAACACCATATATTTT; cdr3_aa: CASREQGFGNTIYF
v_call: TRBV7-9; clone_size: NA; d_call: TRBD1; j_call: TRBJ2-4; cdr3_nt: TGTGCCAGCAGCTTCAACAGGGGGTGGGCAAACATTCAGTACTTC; cdr3_aa: CASSFNRGWANIQYF
v_call: TRBV10-3; clone_size: NA; d_call: NA; j_call: TRBJ1-2; cdr3_nt: TGTGCCATCAGTGTCCCCGACAGCATCTATGGCTACACCTTC; cdr3_aa: CAISVPDSIYGYTF
v_call: TRBV7-8; clone_size: NA; d_call: NA; j_call: TRBJ1-4; cdr3_nt: TGTGCCAGCAGCTTTGCGACCGGGGGAGGATACGAAAAACTGTTTTTT; cdr3_aa: CASSFATGGGYEKLFF
v_call: TRBV6-5; clone_size: NA; d_call: TRBD2; j_call: TRBJ2-1; cdr3_nt: TGTGCCAGCGGCCCTAGCGGGTTTAGCTACAATGAGCAGTTCTTC; cdr3_aa: CASGPSGFSYNEQFF
v_call: TRBV11-2; clone_size: NA; d_call: TRBD1; j_call: TRBJ1-1; cdr3_nt: TGTGCCAGCAGCTCACAGGGGGTAGAGAAGCTGAACACTGAAGCTTTCTTT; cdr3_aa: CASSSQGVEKLNTEAFF
v_call: TRBV7-2; clone_size: NA; d_call: NA; j_call: TRBJ2-1; cdr3_nt: TGTGCCAGCAGCTTCACCGGGACTAATGAGCAGTTCTTC; cdr3_aa: CASSFTGTNEQFF
v_call: TRBV7-2; clone_size: NA; d_call: NA; j_call: TRBJ2-6; cdr3_nt: TGTGCCAGCAGCTTAGTGGGTACGGCGGCTTCGGGTGGGGCCAACGTCCTGACTTTC; cdr3_aa: CASSLVGTAASGGANVLTF